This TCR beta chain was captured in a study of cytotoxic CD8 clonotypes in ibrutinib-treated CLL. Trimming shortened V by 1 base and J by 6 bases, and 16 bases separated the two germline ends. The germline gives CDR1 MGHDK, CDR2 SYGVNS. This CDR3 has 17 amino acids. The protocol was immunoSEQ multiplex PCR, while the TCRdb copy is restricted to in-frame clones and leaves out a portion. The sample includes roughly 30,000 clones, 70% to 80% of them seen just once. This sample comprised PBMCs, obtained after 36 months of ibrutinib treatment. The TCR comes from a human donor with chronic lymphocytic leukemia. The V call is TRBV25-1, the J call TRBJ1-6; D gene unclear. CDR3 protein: CASSECPGGGCNSPLHF. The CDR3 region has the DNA TGTGCCAGCAGTGAATGTCCAGGCGGCGGCTGTAATTCACCCCTCCACTTT.